The 5 T cell receptor beta chains listed next were all sequenced from one sample in a study of PD-L1 blockade in urothelial cancer. Profiling relied on immunoSEQ multiplex PCR, and the TCRdb table lists in-frame clones only, not all of them. Among some 120,000 clones listed, around 89% were seen once. The time point denotes: peripheral blood 6 weeks after treatment start. The source material was PBMCs, sampled around atezolizumab (anti-PD-L1) treatment. The receptors derive from a man between 60 and 75 years old with urothelial cancer.

V usage is TRBV28 and J usage is TRBJ2-1; D is unresolved. There are 14 residues in the CDR3. V was shortened by 2 bases and J by 2 bases, with 7 bases between the two germline ends. CDR1 and CDR2 (germline): MDHEN, SYDVKM. CDR3 sequence (DNA): TGTGCCAGCAGTTTAGTCCTCCCCTACAATGAGCAGTTCTTC. This sequence encodes CASSLVLPYNEQFF.

The V gene is TRBV7-2, the J gene TRBJ2-5; D possibly corresponds to TRBD1 (5 bases). Germline V gene sequence: CDR1 SGHTA, CDR2 FQGNSA. The CDR3 extends over 17 amino acids. Trimming took 0 bases from V and 5 from J, leaving 19 bases between them. This CDR3 reads CASSLAQGRVFRETQYF. CDR3 DNA sequence: TGTGCCAGCAGCTTAGCCCAGGGCCGGGTGTTCAGGGAGACCCAGTACTTC.

This clone was detected only once. J is TRBJ2-7 and V is TRBV30; 9 bases fit TRBD2. The CDR3 runs to 13 residues. CDR1 and CDR2 from the germline V gene are GTSNPN and SVGIG (reference sequence). The junction had 9 bases not matched to a gene; V was cut back by 5 bases and J by 7 bases. DNA of the CDR3: TGTGCCTGGGAGGGGGCGGGAGGGAGGGAGCAGTACTTC. It codes for CAWEGAGGREQYF.

The CDR3 region is CASSLVWSGLAAYNEQFF. CDR3 bases: TGTGCCAGCAGCTTAGTATGGTCTGGACTAGCGGCCTACAATGAGCAGTTCTTC. The chain joins TRBV7-2 to TRBJ2-1; 10 positions match TRBD2. The CDR3 has 18 amino acids. Germline CDR1 reads SGHTA; CDR2 reads FQGNSA. V gave up 1 base and J gave up 2 bases; unmatched junction bases: 8.

The chain is built from TRBV19 and TRBJ2-4; the D gene is possibly TRBD1 (6 bases). Trimming pared 3 bases from V and 15 bases from J, leaving 18 bases between. The germline V gene has CDR1 LNHDA and CDR2 SQIVND (reference sequence). CDR3 length: 13 amino acids. The CDR3 DNA reads as TGTGCCAGTAGTATTGGCGTCAGGGGTTTTCCGTACTTC. It is translated as CASSIGVRGFPYF.